This TCR beta chain was observed in a study of blood T cell repertoires in COVID-19. As for the study in general: Donors in the United States, Italy and Spain gave samples during acute or convalescent COVID-19. Nucleic acid was either cDNA or gDNA, and it came from T cells, B-cell-depleted T cells, or PBMCs.

Per the original methods: Cell counts per sample came from amplifying reference gene primers. Generated by immunoSEQ multiplex PCR, the TCRdb table keeps only in-frame clones and is missing some. The D gene and trimming were derived from the DNA, and the V and J assignments and clone size from that table. The sample consists of about 55,000 clones, 75% to 95% of them appearing once. This CDR3 comprises 16 residues. V shed 2 bases and J shed 5 bases, with 16 bases lying between them. In germline, CDR1 is MDHEN, CDR2 SYDVKM. Specimen: peripheral blood. The receptor was isolated from a human donor with active COVID-19. The donor label of this sample is uncertain. The rearrangement joins TRBV28 to TRBJ1-5; D might be TRBD1 (5 bases). CDR3 bases: TGTGCCAGCAGTTTAAGGTGGACAAATTTTGATCAGCCCCAGCATTTT. It specifies CASSLRWTNFDQPQHF.